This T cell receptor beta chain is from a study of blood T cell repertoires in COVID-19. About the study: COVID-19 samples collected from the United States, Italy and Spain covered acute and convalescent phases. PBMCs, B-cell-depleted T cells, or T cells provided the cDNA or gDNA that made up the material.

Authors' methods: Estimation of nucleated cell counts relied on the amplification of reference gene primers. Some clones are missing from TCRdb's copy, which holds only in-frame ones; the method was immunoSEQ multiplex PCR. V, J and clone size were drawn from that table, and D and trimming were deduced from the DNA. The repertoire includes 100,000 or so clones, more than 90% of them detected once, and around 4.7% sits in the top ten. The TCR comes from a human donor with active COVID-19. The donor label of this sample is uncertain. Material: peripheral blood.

CDR3 sequence reads: CASSQDRSTGLKLDTQYF. The CDR3 DNA reads as TGCGCCAGCAGCCAAGACAGGTCCACGGGACTAAAACTAGATACGCAGTATTTT. The chain has TRBV4-3 and TRBJ2-3, with 7 bases that match TRBD2. CDR1 LGHNA and CDR2 YSLEER come from the germline V gene. J gave up 5 bases and V 0 bases, and 14 bases lay outside the gene matches. The CDR3 spans 18 residues.